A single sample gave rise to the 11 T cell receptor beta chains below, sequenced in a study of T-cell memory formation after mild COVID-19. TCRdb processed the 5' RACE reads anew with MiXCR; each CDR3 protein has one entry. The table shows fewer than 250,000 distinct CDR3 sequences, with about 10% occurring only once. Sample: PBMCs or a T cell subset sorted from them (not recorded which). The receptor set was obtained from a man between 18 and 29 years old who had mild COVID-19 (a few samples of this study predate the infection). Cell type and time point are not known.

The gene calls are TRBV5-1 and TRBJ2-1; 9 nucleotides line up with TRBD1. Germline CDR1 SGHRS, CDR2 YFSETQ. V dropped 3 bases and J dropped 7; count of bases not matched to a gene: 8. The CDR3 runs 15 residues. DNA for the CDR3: TGCGCCAGCAGCTCACTCGGGACAGGGTATAATGAGCAGTTCTTC. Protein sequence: CASSSLGTGYNEQFF.

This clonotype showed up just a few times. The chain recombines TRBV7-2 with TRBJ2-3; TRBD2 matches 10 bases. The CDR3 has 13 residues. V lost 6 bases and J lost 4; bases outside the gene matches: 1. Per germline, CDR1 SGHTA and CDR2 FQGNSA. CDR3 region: CASRSGGADTQYF. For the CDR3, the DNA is TGTGCCAGCAGGAGCGGGGGGGCAGATACGCAGTATTTT.

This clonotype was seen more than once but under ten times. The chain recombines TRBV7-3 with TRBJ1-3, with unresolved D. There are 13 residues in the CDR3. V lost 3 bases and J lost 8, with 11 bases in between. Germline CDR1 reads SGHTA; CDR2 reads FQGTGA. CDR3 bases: TGTGCCAGCAGCTTGACGACCGGGGACACCATATATTTT. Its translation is CASSLTTGDTIYF.

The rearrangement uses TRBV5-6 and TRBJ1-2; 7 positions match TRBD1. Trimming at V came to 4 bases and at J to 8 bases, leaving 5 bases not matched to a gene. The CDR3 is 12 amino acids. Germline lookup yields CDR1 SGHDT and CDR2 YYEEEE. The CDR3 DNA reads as TGTGCCAGCAGCCTGACAGGGAAGGGCTACACCTTC. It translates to CASSLTGKGYTF.

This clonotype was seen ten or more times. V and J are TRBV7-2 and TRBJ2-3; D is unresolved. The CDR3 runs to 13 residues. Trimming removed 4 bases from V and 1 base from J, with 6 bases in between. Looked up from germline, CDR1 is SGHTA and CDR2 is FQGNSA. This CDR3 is CASSYRGTDTQYF. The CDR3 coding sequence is TGTGCCAGCAGCTACCGGGGCACAGATACGCAGTATTTT.

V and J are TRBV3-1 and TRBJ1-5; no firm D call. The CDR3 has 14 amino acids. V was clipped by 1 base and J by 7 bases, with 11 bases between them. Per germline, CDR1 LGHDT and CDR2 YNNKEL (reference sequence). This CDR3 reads CASSQGQAPQPQHF. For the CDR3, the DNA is TGTGCCAGCAGCCAAGGTCAGGCGCCCCAGCCCCAGCATTTT.

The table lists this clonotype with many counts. The CDR3 sequence: CASSQGGGRGKDTQYF. The CDR3 DNA reads TGCGCCAGCAGCCAAGGTGGAGGCAGGGGGAAAGATACGCAGTATTTT. The chain has TRBV4-3 and TRBJ2-3; 7 nucleotides match TRBD1. The CDR3 is made up of 16 amino acids. From germline, CDR1 is LGHNA and CDR2 YSLEER. V trimming: 1 base; J trimming: 5 bases; junction bases outside the gene matches: 9.

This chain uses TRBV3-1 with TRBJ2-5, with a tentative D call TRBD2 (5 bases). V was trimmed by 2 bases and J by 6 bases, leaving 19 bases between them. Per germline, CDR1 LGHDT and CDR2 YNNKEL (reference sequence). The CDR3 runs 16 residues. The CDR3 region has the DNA TGTGCCAGCAGCCAAATTGCTAGCCGGGATTCGAAGACCCAGTACTTC. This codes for CASSQIASRDSKTQYF.

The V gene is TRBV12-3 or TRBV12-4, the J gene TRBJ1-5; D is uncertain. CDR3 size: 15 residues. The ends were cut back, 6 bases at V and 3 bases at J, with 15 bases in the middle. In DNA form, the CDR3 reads TGTGCCAGCAGGAGAACAGAGAATCCCAATCAGCCCCAGCATTTT. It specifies CASRRTENPNQPQHF.

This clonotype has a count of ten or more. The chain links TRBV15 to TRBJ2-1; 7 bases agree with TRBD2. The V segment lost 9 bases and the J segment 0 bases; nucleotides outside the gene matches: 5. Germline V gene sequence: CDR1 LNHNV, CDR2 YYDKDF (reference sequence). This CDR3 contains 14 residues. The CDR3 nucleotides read TGTGCCACAGCCCTAGCGGCCTCCTACAATGAGCAGTTCTTC. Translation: CATALAASYNEQFF.

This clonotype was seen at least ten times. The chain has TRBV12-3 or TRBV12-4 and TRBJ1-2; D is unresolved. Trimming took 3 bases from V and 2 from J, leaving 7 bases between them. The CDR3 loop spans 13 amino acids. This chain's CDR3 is CASSFQGNYGYTF. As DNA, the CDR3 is TGTGCCAGCAGTTTTCAAGGGAACTATGGCTACACCTTC.